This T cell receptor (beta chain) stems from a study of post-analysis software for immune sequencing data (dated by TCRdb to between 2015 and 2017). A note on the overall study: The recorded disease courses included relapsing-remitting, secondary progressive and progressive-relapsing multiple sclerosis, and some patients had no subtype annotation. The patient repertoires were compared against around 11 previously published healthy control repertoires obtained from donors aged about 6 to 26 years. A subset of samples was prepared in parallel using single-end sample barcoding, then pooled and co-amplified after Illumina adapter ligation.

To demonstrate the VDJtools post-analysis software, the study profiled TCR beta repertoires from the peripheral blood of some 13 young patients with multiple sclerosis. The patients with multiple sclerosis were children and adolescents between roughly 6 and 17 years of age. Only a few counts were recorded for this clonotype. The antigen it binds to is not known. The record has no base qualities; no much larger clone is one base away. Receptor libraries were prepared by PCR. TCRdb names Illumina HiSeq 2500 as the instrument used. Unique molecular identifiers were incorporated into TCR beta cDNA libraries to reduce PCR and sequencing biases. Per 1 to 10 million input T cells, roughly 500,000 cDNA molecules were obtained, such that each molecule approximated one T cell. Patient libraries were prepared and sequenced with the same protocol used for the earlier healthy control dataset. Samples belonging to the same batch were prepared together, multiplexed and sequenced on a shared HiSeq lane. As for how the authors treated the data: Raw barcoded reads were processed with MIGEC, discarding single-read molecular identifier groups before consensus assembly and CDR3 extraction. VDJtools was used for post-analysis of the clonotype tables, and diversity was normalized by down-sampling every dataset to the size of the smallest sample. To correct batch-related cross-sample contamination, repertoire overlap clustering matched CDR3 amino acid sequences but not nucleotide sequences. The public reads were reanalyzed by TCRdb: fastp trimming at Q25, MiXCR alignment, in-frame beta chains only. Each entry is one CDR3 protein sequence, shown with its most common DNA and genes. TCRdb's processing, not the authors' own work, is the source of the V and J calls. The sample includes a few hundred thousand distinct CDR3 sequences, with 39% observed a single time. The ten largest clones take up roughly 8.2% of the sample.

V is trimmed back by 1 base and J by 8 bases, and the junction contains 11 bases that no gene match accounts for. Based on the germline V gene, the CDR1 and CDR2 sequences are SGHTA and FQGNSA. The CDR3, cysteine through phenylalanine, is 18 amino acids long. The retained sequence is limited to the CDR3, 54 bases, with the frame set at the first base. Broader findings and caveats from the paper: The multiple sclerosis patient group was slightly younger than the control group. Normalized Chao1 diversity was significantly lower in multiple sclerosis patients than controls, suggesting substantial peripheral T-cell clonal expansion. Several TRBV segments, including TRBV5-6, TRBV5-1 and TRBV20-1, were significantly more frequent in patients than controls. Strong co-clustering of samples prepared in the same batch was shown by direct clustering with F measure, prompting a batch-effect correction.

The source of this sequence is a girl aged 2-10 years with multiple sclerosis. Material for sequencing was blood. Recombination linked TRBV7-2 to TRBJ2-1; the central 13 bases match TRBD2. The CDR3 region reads CASSLELTSGRVSHEQFF. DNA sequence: TGTGCCAGCAGCTTAGAACTTACTAGCGGGAGGGTCTCGCATGAGCAGTTCTTC.